This TCR beta chain was obtained from a study of blood T cell repertoires in COVID-19. Across the study: Researchers got acute and convalescent COVID-19 samples from the United States, Italy and Spain.

Symptom resolution, clearance, or two negative PCRs marked donors in Cohort 3 as recovered. Sequencing used immunoSEQ multiplex PCR; TCRdb keeps in-frame clones, though not all of them. The table has approximately 130,000 clones, around 83% seen once. With 5 bases clipped from V and 6 bases from J, the junction kept 8 bases outside the gene matches. Germline-derived CDR1 and CDR2 are KGHDR and SFDVKD. There are 14 residues in the CDR3. The chain employs TRBV24-1 and TRBJ1-2; 7 nucleotides agree with TRBD1. The sequenced material came from PBMCs or T cells enriched from blood (not recorded which). The TCR comes from a man younger than 45 who had recovered from COVID-19. The CDR3 bases are TGTGCCACCAGTGCCTCGGACAGGTATCATGGCTACACCTTC. Translation: CATSASDRYHGYTF.